This record covers a single TCR beta chain. This specimen belongs to a study of blood T cell repertoires in COVID-19. Study-level information: The United States, Italy and Spain supplied acute and convalescent COVID-19 samples. PBMCs, B-cell-depleted T cells, or T cells were the source of the cDNA or gDNA that made up the material.

Per the study methods: Reference gene primer amplification in the assay estimated nucleated cell counts. Using immunoSEQ multiplex PCR, the repertoire was profiled, and TCRdb retains in-frame clones only, with some absent. Clone size and V and J calls were adopted from that table, with D and trimming inferred from the DNA. The table has 45,000 to 55,000 clones, around 80% seen once. This CDR3 has 11 amino acids. The V end lost 1 base, the J end lost 11 bases, and 8 bases lay between the germline ends. The TCR sequence derives from a human donor with active or convalescent COVID-19. The donor label of this sample is uncertain. The sequencing sample was made of peripheral blood. V usage is TRBV12-3 or TRBV12-4 and J usage is TRBJ1-1; D is unresolved. The CDR3 DNA is TGTGCCAGCAGTTTAGGGCGGTTGGCTTTCTTT. It is translated as CASSLGRLAFF.